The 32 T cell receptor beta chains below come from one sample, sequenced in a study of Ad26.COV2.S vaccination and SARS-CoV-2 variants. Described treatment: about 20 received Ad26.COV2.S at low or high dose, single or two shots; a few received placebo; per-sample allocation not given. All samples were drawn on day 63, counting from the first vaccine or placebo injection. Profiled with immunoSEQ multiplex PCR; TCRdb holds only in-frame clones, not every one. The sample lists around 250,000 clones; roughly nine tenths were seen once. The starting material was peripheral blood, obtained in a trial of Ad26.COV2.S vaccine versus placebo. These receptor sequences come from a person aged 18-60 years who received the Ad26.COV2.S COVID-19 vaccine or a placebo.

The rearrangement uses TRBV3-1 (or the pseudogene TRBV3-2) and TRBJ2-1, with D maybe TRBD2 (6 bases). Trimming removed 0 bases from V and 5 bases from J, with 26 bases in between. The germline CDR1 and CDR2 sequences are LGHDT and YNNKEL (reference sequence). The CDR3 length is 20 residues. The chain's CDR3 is CASSQEWGPVGRELDNEQFF. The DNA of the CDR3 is TGTGCCAGCAGCCAAGAGTGGGGCCCGGTCGGACGGGAGTTGGACAATGAGCAGTTCTTC.

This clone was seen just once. CDR3 in DNA: TGTGCCAGCAGCGCCCGGGGCCGAAGTTTCCATTATGGCTACACCTTC. Residues: CASSARGRSFHYGYTF. The rearrangement joins TRBV28 to TRBJ1-2, with a possible D match to TRBD1 (5 bases). The CDR3 sequence is 16 residues long. V lost 6 bases and J 5 bases, leaving 22 bases between the germline ends. CDR1 is MDHEN and CDR2 is SYDVKM in the germline V gene.

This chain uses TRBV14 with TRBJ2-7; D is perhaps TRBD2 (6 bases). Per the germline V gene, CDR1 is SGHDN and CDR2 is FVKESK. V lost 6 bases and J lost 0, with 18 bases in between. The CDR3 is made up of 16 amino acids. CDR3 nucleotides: TGTGCCAGCAGAGCCCTGGGACTTTACTTCTCCTACGAGCAGTACGTC. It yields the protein CASRALGLYFSYEQYV.

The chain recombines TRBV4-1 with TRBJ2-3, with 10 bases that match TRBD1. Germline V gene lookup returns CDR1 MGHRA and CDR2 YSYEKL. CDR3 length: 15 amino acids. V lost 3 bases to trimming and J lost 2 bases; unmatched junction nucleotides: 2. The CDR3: CASSQGQGPTDTQYF. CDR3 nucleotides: TGCGCCAGCAGCCAGGGACAGGGGCCCACAGATACGCAGTATTTT.

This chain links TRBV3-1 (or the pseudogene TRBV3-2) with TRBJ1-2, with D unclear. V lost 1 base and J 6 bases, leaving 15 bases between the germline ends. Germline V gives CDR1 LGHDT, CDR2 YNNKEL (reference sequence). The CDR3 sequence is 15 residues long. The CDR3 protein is CASSQGPTPGHGYTF. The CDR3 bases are TGTGCCAGCAGCCAAGGACCGACCCCAGGTCATGGCTACACCTTC.

The CDR3 loop is CASTARGTGGEKLFF. CDR3 DNA sequence: TGTGCCAGCACGGCAAGGGGGACAGGTGGTGAAAAACTGTTTTTT. The chain links TRBV2 to TRBJ1-4, with 8 positions matching TRBD1. From germline, CDR1 is SNHLY and CDR2 FYNNEI. The ends lost 7 bases at V and 7 bases at J; junction bases unmatched: 11. The CDR3 covers 15 residues.

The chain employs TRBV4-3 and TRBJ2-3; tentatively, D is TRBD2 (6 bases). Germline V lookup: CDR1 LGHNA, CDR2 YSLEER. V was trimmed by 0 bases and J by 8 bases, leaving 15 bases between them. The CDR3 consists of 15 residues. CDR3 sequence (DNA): TGCGCCAGCAGCCAAGAAACGGGGGAAGGGCGTACGCAGTATTTT. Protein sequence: CASSQETGEGRTQYF.

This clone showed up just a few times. CDR3 amino acids: CASSWGSEQFF. The DNA for the CDR3 is TGTGCCAGCAGTTGGGGCTCGGAGCAGTTCTTC. The chain combines TRBV6-6 with TRBJ2-1; weak D call: TRBD1 (5 bases). The CDR3 spans 11 residues. V lost 4 bases and J lost 10, with 8 bases in between. Germline CDR1 reads MNHNY; CDR2 reads SVGAGI (reference sequence).

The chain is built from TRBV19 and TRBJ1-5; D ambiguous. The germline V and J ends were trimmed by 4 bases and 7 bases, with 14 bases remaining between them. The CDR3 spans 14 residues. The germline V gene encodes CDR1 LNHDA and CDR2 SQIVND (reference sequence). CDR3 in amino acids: CASSTADTEQPQHF. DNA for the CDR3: TGTGCCAGTAGTACCGCCGATACAGAGCAGCCCCAGCATTTT. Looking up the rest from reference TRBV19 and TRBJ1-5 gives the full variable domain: DGGITQSPKYLFRKEGQNVTLSCEQNLNHDAMYWYRQDPGQGLRLIYYSQIVNDFQKGDIAEGYSVSREKKESFPLTVTSAQKNPTAFYLCASSTADTEQPQHFGDGTRLSIL.

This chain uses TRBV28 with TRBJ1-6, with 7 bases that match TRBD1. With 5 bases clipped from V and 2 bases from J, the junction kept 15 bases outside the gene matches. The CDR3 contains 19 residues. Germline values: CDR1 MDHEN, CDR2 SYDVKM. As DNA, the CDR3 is TGTGCCAGCAGTCCTGCCTGGCAGGGGGTGGGCACCTATAATTCACCCCTCCACTTT. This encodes CASSPAWQGVGTYNSPLHF.

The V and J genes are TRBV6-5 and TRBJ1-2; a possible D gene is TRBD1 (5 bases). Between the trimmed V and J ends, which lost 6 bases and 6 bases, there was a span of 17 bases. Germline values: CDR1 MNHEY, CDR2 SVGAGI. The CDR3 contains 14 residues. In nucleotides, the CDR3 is TGTGCCAGCAGCGCCCGTCAGGGTTTCCATGGCTACACCTTC. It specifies CASSARQGFHGYTF.

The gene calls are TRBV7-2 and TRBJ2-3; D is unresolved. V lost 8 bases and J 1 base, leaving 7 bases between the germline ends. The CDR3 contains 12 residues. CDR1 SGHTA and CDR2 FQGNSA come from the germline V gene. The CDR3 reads CASDLGTDTQYF. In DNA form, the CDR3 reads TGTGCCAGCGACTTAGGCACAGATACGCAGTATTTT. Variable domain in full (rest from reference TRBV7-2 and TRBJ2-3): GAGVSQSPSNKVTEKGKDVELRCDPISGHTALYWYRQSLGQGLEFLIYFQGNSAPDKSGLPSDRFSAERTGGSVSTLTIQRTQQEDSAVYLCASDLGTDTQYFGPGTRLTVL.

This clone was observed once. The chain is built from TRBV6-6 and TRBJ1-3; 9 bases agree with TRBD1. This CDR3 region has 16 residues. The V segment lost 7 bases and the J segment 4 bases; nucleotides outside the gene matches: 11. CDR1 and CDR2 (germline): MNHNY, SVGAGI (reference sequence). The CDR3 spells CASKGQGIDRGNTIYF. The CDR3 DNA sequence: TGTGCCAGCAAAGGACAGGGGATCGATAGGGGAAACACCATATATTTT.

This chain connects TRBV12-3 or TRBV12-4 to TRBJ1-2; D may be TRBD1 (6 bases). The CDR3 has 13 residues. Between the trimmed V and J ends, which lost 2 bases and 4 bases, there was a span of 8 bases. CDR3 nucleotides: TGTGCCAGCAGTTTAAGAGGGGGCTATGGCTACACCTTC. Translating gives CASSLRGGYGYTF.

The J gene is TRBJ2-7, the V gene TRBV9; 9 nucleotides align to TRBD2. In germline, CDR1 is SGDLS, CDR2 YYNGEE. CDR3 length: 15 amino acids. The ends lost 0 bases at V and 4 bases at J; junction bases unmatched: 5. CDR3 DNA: TGTGCCAGCAGCGTAGGGGGTAGCGGGGGTTACGAGCAGTACTTC. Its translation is CASSVGGSGGYEQYF.

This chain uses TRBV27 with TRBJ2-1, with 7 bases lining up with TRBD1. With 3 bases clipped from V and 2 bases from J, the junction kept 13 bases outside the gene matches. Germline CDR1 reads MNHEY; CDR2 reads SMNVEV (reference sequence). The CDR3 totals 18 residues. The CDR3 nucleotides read TGTGCCAGCAGTTTTGTCGGTGCCAGGGACAGACCCTACAATGAGCAGTTCTTC. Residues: CASSFVGARDRPYNEQFF.

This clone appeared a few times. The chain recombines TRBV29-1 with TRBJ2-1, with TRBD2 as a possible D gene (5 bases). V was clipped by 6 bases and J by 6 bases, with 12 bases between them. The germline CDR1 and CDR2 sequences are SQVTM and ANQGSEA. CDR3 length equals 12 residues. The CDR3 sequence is CSVGLAGNEQFF. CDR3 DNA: TGCAGCGTGGGCCTGGCGGGCAATGAGCAGTTCTTC.

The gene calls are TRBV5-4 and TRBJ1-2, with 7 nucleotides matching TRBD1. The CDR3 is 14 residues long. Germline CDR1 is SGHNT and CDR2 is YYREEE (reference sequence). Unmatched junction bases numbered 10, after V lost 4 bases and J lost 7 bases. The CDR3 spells CASSPQGRSGGYTF. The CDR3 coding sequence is TGTGCCAGCAGCCCACAGGGGAGGTCGGGTGGCTACACCTTC.

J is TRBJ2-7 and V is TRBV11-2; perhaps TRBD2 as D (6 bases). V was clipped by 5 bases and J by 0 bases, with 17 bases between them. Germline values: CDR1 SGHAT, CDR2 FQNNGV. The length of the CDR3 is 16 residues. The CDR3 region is CASSPAFKRASYEQYF. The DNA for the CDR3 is TGTGCCAGCAGCCCGGCTTTTAAGCGGGCCTCCTACGAGCAGTACTTC.

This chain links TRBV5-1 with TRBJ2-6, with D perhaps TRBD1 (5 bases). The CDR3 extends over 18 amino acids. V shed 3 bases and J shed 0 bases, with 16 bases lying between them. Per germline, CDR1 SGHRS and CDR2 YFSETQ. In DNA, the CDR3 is TGCGCCAGCAGCTACAAGACAGCTGAGAGCTCTGGGGCCAACGTCCTGACTTTC. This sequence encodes CASSYKTAESSGANVLTF.

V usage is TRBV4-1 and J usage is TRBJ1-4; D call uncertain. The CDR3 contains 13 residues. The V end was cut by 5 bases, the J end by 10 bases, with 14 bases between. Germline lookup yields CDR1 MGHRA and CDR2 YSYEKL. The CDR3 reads CASSYRWTGKLFF. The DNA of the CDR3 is TGCGCCAGCAGCTACCGTTGGACGGGAAAACTGTTTTTT.

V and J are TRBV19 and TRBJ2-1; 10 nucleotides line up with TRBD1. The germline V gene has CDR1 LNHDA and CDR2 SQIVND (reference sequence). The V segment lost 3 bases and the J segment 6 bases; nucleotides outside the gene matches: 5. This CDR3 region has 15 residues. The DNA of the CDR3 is TGTGCCAGTAGTATCCGGGACAGGGGTTTCAATGAGCAGTTCTTC. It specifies CASSIRDRGFNEQFF.

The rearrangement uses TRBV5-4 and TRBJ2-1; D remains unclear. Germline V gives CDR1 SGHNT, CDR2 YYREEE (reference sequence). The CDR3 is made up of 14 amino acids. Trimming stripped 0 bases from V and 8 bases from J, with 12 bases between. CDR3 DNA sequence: TGTGCCAGCAGCTTGGGGTGGGTTTTAGATGAGCAGTTCTTC. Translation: CASSLGWVLDEQFF.

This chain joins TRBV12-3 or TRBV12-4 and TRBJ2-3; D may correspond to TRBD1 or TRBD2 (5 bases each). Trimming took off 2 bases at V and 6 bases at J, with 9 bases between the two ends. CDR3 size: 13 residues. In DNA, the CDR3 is TGTGCCAGCAGTTTATCCGGGGCGGATACGCAGTATTTT. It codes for CASSLSGADTQYF.

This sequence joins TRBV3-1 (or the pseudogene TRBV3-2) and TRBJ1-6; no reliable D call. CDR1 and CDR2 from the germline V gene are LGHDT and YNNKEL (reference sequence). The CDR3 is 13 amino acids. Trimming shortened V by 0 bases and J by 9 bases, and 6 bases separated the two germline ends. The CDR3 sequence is CASSQERFSPLHF. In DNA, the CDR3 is TGTGCCAGCAGCCAAGAACGCTTTTCACCCCTCCACTTT.

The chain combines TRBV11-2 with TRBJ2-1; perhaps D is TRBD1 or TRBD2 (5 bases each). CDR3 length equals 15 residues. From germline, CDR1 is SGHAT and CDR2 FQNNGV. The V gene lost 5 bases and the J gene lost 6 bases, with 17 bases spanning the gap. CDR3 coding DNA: TGTGCCAGCAGCCGGGGACCCCTACGGGGCAATGAGCAGTTCTTC. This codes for CASSRGPLRGNEQFF.

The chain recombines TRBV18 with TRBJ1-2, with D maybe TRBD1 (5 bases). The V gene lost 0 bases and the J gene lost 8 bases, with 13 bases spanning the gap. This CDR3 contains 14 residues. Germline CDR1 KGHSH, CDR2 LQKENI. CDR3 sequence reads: CASSPPGQVRGYTF. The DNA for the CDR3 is TGTGCCAGCTCACCACCGGGGCAGGTGCGGGGCTACACCTTC.

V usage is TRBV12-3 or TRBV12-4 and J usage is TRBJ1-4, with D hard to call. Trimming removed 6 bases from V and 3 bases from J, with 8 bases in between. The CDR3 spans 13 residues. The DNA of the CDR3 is TGTGCCAGCAGCCCCGTGGCTAATGAAAAACTGTTTTTT. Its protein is CASSPVANEKLFF.

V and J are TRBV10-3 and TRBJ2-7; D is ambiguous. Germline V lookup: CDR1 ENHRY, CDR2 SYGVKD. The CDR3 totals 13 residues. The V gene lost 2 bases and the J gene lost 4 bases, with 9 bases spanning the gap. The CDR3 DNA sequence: TGTGCCATCAGTGAGGTTAATGGGTACGAGCAGTACTTC. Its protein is CAISEVNGYEQYF.

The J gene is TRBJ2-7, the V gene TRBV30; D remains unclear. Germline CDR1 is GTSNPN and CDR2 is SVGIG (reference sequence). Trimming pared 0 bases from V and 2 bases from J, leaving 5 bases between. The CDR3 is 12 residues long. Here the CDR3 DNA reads TGTGCCTGGAGTGTAGAAGCCTACGAGCAGTACTTC. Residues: CAWSVEAYEQYF.

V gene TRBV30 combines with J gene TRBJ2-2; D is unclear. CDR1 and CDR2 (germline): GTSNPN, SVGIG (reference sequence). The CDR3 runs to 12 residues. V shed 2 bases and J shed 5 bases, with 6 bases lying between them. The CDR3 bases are TGTGCCTGGAGTTTGGGGACCGGGGAGCTGTTTTTT. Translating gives CAWSLGTGELFF.

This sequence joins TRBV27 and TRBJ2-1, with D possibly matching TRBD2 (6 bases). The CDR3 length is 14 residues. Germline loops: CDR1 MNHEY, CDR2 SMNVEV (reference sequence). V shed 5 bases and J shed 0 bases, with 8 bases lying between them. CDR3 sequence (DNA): TGTGCCAGCAGTCGGGGGAGCTCCTACAATGAGCAGTTCTTC. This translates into CASSRGSSYNEQFF.